The present T cell receptor beta chain was sequenced within a study of regulatory and conventional T cells in RAG deficiency. CDR3 length: 19 amino acids. Germline CDR1 is LNHDA and CDR2 is SQIVND (reference sequence). V shed 7 bases and J 1 base; nucleotides not matched to a gene: 18. Libraries were prepared by immunoSEQ multiplex PCR; TCRdb keeps only in-frame clonotypes and omits some of them. The table lists approximately 30,000 clones, 90% to 97% of them singletons. The sorted conventional CD4+ T cells were CD25-low and CD127-high, with genomic DNA sequenced. Concerning this clone: Its cognate antigen is unknown.

Study-level points and caveats: Treg unique TCR beta sequences were about 91-fold fewer in Omenn syndrome and CID/AS patients than controls.

The sample was also linked to a second study, of regulatory T cells. This second report adds: Amplification used 52 TRBV primers and 13 TRBJ primers.

The chain is built from TRBV19 and TRBJ1-4, with 7 positions matching TRBD1. The source is a human donor in good health. The sequencing sample was made of CD25- CD4+ T cells sorted from blood. CDR3 DNA: TGTGCCAGTAACAGTCGCTGGACAGGTGCTTTGGGAACTAATGAAAAACTGTTTTTT. It specifies CASNSRWTGALGTNEKLFF.